These T cell receptor beta chains were read from a single sample in a study of T-cell reconstitution after alpha-beta-depleted transplantation in children. TCRdb itself ran the PCR reads through MiXCR, one entry per CDR3 protein. The table shows around 100,000 distinct CDR3 sequences, with over 9% occurring only once. Sample: PBMCs, taken before TCRalphabeta/CD19-depleted stem cell transplant. Receptor source: a boy aged 2-15 years with acute lymphoblastic leukemia, due to receive a stem cell transplant. Both conserved end residues are part of each CDR3.

CDR3aa: CASSLNRWSYNEQFF; v_gene: TRBV7-2
CDR3aa: CASSDANRGIYEQYF; v_gene: TRBV25-1
CDR3aa: CASNAAGANVLTF; v_gene: TRBV19
CDR3aa: CSARDRRQGQTYEQYF; v_gene: TRBV20-1
CDR3aa: CASSAGTVTYNEQFF; v_gene: TRBV7-9
CDR3aa: CASSLGTSHYSTDTQYF; v_gene: TRBV5-1
CDR3aa: CSPRQGRDEQYF; v_gene: TRBV20-1
CDR3aa: CSVEDGGPYNEQFF; v_gene: TRBV29-1
CDR3aa: CASSSRPGNTEAFF; v_gene: TRBV12-3/TRBV12-4
CDR3aa: CASSLGTQRMEAQYF; v_gene: TRBV5-4
CDR3aa: CASSDTSRNEQFF; v_gene: TRBV18
CDR3aa: CASSYTAPSGRAGRTDTQYF; v_gene: TRBV11-2
CDR3aa: CSARDSGKYEQYF; v_gene: TRBV20-1
CDR3aa: CASSRLGGLEKLFF; v_gene: TRBV27
CDR3aa: CASSFLGSGNTIYF; v_gene: TRBV28
CDR3aa: CASSSREGNRDEQFF; v_gene: TRBV7-8
CDR3aa: CSASKSWPQETQYF; v_gene: TRBV20-1
CDR3aa: CASSGLAGPDTQYF; v_gene: TRBV2
CDR3aa: CASSRLGQGAPYEQYF; v_gene: TRBV21-1
CDR3aa: CSAIKHPGLAGDEQYF; v_gene: TRBV20-1
CDR3aa: CASTHRASPISGNTIYF; v_gene: TRBV19
CDR3aa: CASSEGLARTDTQYF; v_gene: TRBV10-2
CDR3aa: CASSLRWQNNSPLHF; v_gene: TRBV27
CDR3aa: CAISLAGGLNEQFF; v_gene: TRBV10-3
CDR3aa: CASSAQRGTPSEQYF; v_gene: TRBV27
CDR3aa: CASSLGGSFQPQHF; v_gene: TRBV12-3/TRBV12-4
CDR3aa: CASSLGEGSYEQYF; v_gene: TRBV7-7
CDR3aa: CASSQSLASTDTQYF; v_gene: TRBV7-9
CDR3aa: CASSQLADNEQFF; v_gene: TRBV12-3/TRBV12-4
CDR3aa: CASSYSLADTQYF; v_gene: TRBV6-5
CDR3aa: CASSFGIAGVYREQYF; v_gene: TRBV5-1
CDR3aa: CSARDLNLEAFF; v_gene: TRBV20-1
CDR3aa: CASSSGTDGNTIYF; v_gene: TRBV12-3/TRBV12-4
CDR3aa: CASSEQDGRATQETQYF; v_gene: TRBV2
CDR3aa: CASSPGGSGSLNEQYF; v_gene: TRBV7-9
CDR3aa: CATSTILGNTEAFF; v_gene: TRBV15
CDR3aa: CASSQAGQGEYPYEQYF; v_gene: TRBV4-2
CDR3aa: CASSFGGLETQYF; v_gene: TRBV28
CDR3aa: CSAYRVSTDTQYF; v_gene: TRBV20-1
CDR3aa: CASSLASGGHGYTF; v_gene: TRBV12-3/TRBV12-4
CDR3aa: CASSPDRGPKEKLFF; v_gene: TRBV7-6
CDR3aa: CASSFGFRDTADNEQFF; v_gene: TRBV12-3/TRBV12-4
CDR3aa: CASSPGGQWNNEQFF; v_gene: TRBV7-9
CDR3aa: CASSEARVEPDTQYF; v_gene: TRBV25-1
CDR3aa: CASSSATGINWGGYTF; v_gene: TRBV5-1
CDR3aa: CSARGHASVAYEQYF; v_gene: TRBV20-1
CDR3aa: CASKPPAGYTQYF; v_gene: TRBV7-9
CDR3aa: CASSSGRGLANTEAFF; v_gene: TRBV5-1
CDR3aa: CASSSLRGVLNTEAFF; v_gene: TRBV7-9
CDR3aa: CASSLARGPNTGELFF; v_gene: TRBV7-8
CDR3aa: CASSSRGRATDTQYF; v_gene: TRBV12-3/TRBV12-4
CDR3aa: CASSPPGVVAETQYF; v_gene: TRBV28
CDR3aa: CASGGTRDFDTQYF; v_gene: TRBV12-3/TRBV12-4
CDR3aa: CASSLATAGGHGYTF; v_gene: TRBV7-8
CDR3aa: CAWRLAGVHEQFF; v_gene: TRBV30
CDR3aa: CASSLHYGYEQYF; v_gene: TRBV14
CDR3aa: CASSQGQGLVNEQFF; v_gene: TRBV5-1
CDR3aa: CSARVVDTEAFF; v_gene: TRBV20-1
CDR3aa: CSAGAGTGSYEQYF; v_gene: TRBV20-1
CDR3aa: CASSLYPRGATTDTQYF; v_gene: TRBV5-1